A single sample is the source of the 18 T cell receptor beta chains below, sequenced in a study of spatial heterogeneity in lung cancer. Overall study results and limits: Mutation tallies in tumors tracked expanded intratumoral alpha and beta TCR counts.

Time point of the sample: sample taken at primary tumor resection. Antigen specificity for these receptors is unknown. TCRdb processed the 5' RACE reads anew with MiXCR; each CDR3 protein has one entry. Of 15,000 to 20,000 distinct CDR3 sequences listed, around 6% were seen once; the top ten hold approximately 3.5%. Sample: lung tumor tissue, taken at surgery. All receptors come from a female donor with early-stage non-small cell lung cancer.

This clonotype qualifies as medium-sized. The chain couples TRBV7-2 to TRBJ2-3; 7 bases line up with TRBD1. CDR1 SGHTA and CDR2 FQGNSA come from the germline V gene. The V gene end was trimmed by 5 bases and the J gene end by 6 bases; junction bases not matched to a gene: 11. The CDR3 is 15 amino acids. This CDR3 is CASSAGGSSGDTQYF. The DNA of the CDR3 is TGTGCCAGCAGCGCAGGGGGTTCTTCAGGTGATACGCAGTATTTT.

This clonotype was recorded at least ten times. The chain employs TRBV28 and TRBJ2-5, with no clear D. CDR3 length: 15 amino acids. CDR1 is MDHEN, CDR2 SYDVKM, per germline. Between the trimmed V and J ends, which lost 3 bases and 5 bases, there was a span of 16 bases. In nucleotides, the CDR3 is TGTGCCAGCAGTTTTCCACAAAACCTGGGGGAGACCCAGTACTTC. It codes for CASSFPQNLGETQYF. Based on the CDR3 plus reference TRBV28 and TRBJ2-5, the full variable domain is DVKVTQSSRYLVKRTGEKVFLECVQDMDHENMFWYRQDPGLGLRLIYFSYDVKMKEKGDIPEGYSVSREKKERFSLILESASTNQTSMYLCASSFPQNLGETQYFGPGTRLLVL.

This clonotype showed up many times. The chain couples TRBV5-5 to TRBJ2-7; D is perhaps TRBD1 (6 bases). Germline V gene data show CDR1 as SGHKS and CDR2 as YYEKEE (reference sequence). Between the trimmed V and J ends, which lost 3 bases and 2 bases, there was a span of 12 bases. CDR3 length: 14 residues. CDR3 in DNA: TGTGCCAGCAGCTGGACAGCCTCGACCTACGAGCAGTACTTC. Residues: CASSWTASTYEQYF.

Many counts were recorded for this clonotype. The chain carries TRBV3-1 and TRBJ2-7, with D perhaps TRBD2 (5 bases). Germline CDR1 and CDR2: LGHDT and YNNKEL (reference sequence). The CDR3 contains 13 residues. The V and J ends lost 4 bases and 3 bases respectively, with 10 bases between them. CDR3 protein: CASSLGRDYEQYF. The CDR3 DNA reads as TGTGCCAGCAGCCTAGGCCGGGACTACGAGCAGTACTTC.

This clonotype was seen many times. The gene calls are TRBV4-3 and TRBJ1-2; the match to TRBD1 covers 11 bases. This CDR3 contains 16 residues. Germline loops: CDR1 LGHNA, CDR2 YSLEER. V was clipped by 0 bases and J by 7 bases; unmatched bases: 7. The CDR3 nucleotides read TGCGCCAGCAGCCAAGAGGGGGACAGGGGGTTCCGTGGCTACACCTTC. It codes for CASSQEGDRGFRGYTF.

This clonotype was found a few times. V is TRBV5-6 and J is TRBJ2-7; 7 positions agree with TRBD1. Looked up from germline, CDR1 is SGHDT and CDR2 is YYEEEE. Trimming at V came to 5 bases and at J to 0 bases, leaving 14 bases not matched to a gene. The CDR3 has 17 residues. The CDR3 reads CASSYYRDSFFSYEQYF. CDR3 DNA: TGTGCCAGCAGTTACTACCGGGACAGTTTTTTCTCCTACGAGCAGTACTTC.

The chain employs TRBV20-1 and TRBJ2-7; D might be TRBD2 (6 bases). Germline V gene lookup returns CDR1 DFQATT and CDR2 SNEGSKA (reference sequence). V lost 1 base, J lost 2 bases, and 21 bases lay in between. The CDR3 contains 17 residues. The CDR3 spells CSARATPFRDSPYEQYF. CDR3 nucleotide sequence: TGCAGTGCTAGAGCCACTCCATTTCGGGACTCCCCCTACGAGCAGTACTTC.

Only one count was recorded for this clonotype. This chain uses TRBV5-1 with TRBJ1-4; 8 nucleotides match TRBD1. Germline V gene lookup returns CDR1 SGHRS and CDR2 YFSETQ. Trimming removed 3 bases from V and 3 bases from J; junction bases left unmatched: 1. The CDR3 sequence is 14 residues long. CDR3 nucleotides: TGCGCCAGCAGCTCGGGACAGGCTAATGAAAAACTGTTTTTT. Its translation: CASSSGQANEKLFF. Complete variable domain (other parts from reference TRBV5-1 and TRBJ1-4): KAGVTQTPRYLIKTRGQQVTLSCSPISGHRSVSWYQQTPGQGLQFLFEYFSETQRNKGNFPGRFSGRQFSNSRSEMNVSTLELGDSALYLCASSSGQANEKLFFGSGTQLSVL.

This clonotype was counted ten times or more. The chain couples TRBV7-4 to TRBJ1-1; D is unresolved. The CDR3 loop spans 15 amino acids. Trimming took off 1 base at V and 0 bases at J, with 9 bases between the two ends. CDR1 is SGHVT and CDR2 is SQSDAQ in the germline V gene. The CDR3 nucleotides read TGTGCCAGCAGCTTAGAGGCAGACATGAACACTGAAGCTTTCTTT. Translation gives CASSLEADMNTEAFF.

In this sample, this clonotype turned up a few times. The J gene is TRBJ2-2, the V gene TRBV2; D call uncertain. Germline CDR1 reads SNHLY; CDR2 reads FYNNEI. Trimming took off 1 base at V and 1 base at J, with 1 base between the two ends. The CDR3 has 13 residues. The CDR3 region is CASSEGNTGELFF. The CDR3 region has the DNA TGTGCCAGCAGTGAAGGGAACACCGGGGAGCTGTTTTTT.

The chain couples TRBV9 to TRBJ2-3; D gene unclear. The CDR3 is made up of 16 amino acids. The germline V gene encodes CDR1 SGDLS and CDR2 YYNGEE. V lost 0 bases and J 2 bases, leaving 13 bases between the germline ends. The DNA for the CDR3 is TGTGCCAGCAGCGTAGGGCAGACCGATGCCACAGATACGCAGTATTTT. Encoded protein: CASSVGQTDATDTQYF.

By sample share, this clonotype is medium-sized (0.01 to 0.1%). The chain employs TRBV24-1 and TRBJ1-2; perhaps TRBD1 as D (6 bases). The CDR3 has 15 amino acids. Germline V gene lookup returns CDR1 KGHDR and CDR2 SFDVKD. V was pared by 5 bases and J by 4 bases, with 16 bases between. The CDR3 sequence: CATSANEGGFYGYTF. The CDR3 DNA sequence: TGTGCCACCAGTGCCAACGAGGGGGGTTTCTATGGCTACACCTTC.

At least ten counts were recorded for this clonotype. The chain is built from TRBV7-6 and TRBJ2-3; no clear D gene. V was shortened by 4 bases and J by 4 bases, with 9 bases between the two germline ends. Germline CDR1 and CDR2: SGHVS and FNYEAQ. The CDR3 sequence is 13 residues long. CDR3 residues: CASSSHPADTQYF. Written as DNA, the CDR3 is TGTGCCAGCAGCTCTCACCCCGCAGATACGCAGTATTTT.

This clonotype was observed many times. The J gene is TRBJ2-3, the V gene TRBV7-2; 11 bases fit TRBD2. This CDR3 comprises 18 residues. V trimming: 5 bases; J trimming: 3 bases; junction bases outside the gene matches: 13. Germline-derived CDR1 and CDR2 are SGHTA and FQGNSA. The CDR3 is CASSPVSGRAVWTDTQYF. CDR3 DNA sequence: TGTGCCAGCAGCCCCGTTAGCGGGAGGGCCGTTTGGACAGATACGCAGTATTTT.

The chain is built from TRBV7-9 and TRBJ2-3; a weak D match, TRBD1 (6 bases). CDR3 length equals 13 residues. Trimming removed 5 bases at V and 4 bases at J, with 10 bases between. Germline CDR1 and CDR2: SEHNR and FQNEAQ (reference sequence). For the CDR3, the DNA is TGTGCCAGCAGCCCGGACAGCTCAGATACGCAGTATTTT. The encoded protein is CASSPDSSDTQYF.

This clonotype appeared many times. The chain carries TRBV6-1 and TRBJ2-5; D unclear. Germline CDR1 reads MNHNS; CDR2 reads SASEGT. CDR3 length: 12 amino acids. V was shortened by 7 bases and J by 4 bases, with 10 bases between the two germline ends. The CDR3 sequence: CASTPRRETQYF. CDR3 in DNA: TGTGCCAGCACCCCCCGTCGAGAGACCCAGTACTTC.

This clonotype occurred a few times. This chain uses TRBV5-1 with TRBJ1-2; no definite D call. The CDR3 is made up of 13 amino acids. CDR1 and CDR2 from the germline V gene are SGHRS and YFSETQ. The germline V and J ends were trimmed by 4 bases and 3 bases, with 10 bases remaining between them. For the CDR3, the DNA is TGCGCCAGCAGCCTGAACGGGGACTATGGCTACACCTTC. Amino acids: CASSLNGDYGYTF.

Many counts were recorded for this clonotype. This chain links TRBV27 with TRBJ2-1; the D gene is possibly TRBD1 (6 bases). Germline lookup yields CDR1 MNHEY and CDR2 SMNVEV (reference sequence). Trimming stripped 6 bases from V and 7 bases from J, with 19 bases between. The CDR3 spans 15 residues. Here the CDR3 reads CASRALGAGINEQFF. The CDR3 DNA reads as TGTGCCAGCAGGGCTTTGGGGGCGGGTATAAATGAGCAGTTCTTC.